The 30 T cell receptor beta chains below come from one sample, sequenced in a study of beta chain features in type 1 diabetes. Broader study findings: Researchers report that Type 1 diabetes patients had moderately but significantly shorter TCRB CDR3s across all four CD4+ subsets.

No antigens are known for them. Sequencing targeted expressed TCRB transcripts, as all isolated RNA had been reverse transcribed. The repertoire was sequenced with immunoSEQ multiplex PCR; TCRdb's copy has only in-frame clones and lacks some. This table holds roughly 300,000 clones, approximately 10% found once. The sequenced sample was central memory CD4+ T cells from blood. These receptors all stem from a man aged 30-40 years with type 1 diabetes.

The V call is TRBV19, the J call TRBJ1-2; D ambiguous. There are 14 residues in the CDR3. Between the trimmed V and J ends, which lost 3 bases and 7 bases, there was a span of 15 bases. From germline, CDR1 is LNHDA and CDR2 SQIVND (reference sequence). CDR3 region: CASSIPRHRGGYTF. In DNA, the CDR3 is TGTGCCAGTAGTATCCCTCGGCACAGAGGTGGCTACACCTTC.

The V call is TRBV4-3, the J call TRBJ2-3; D is undetermined. Germline-derived CDR1 and CDR2 are LGHNA and YSLEER. The germline V and J ends were trimmed by 4 bases and 5 bases, with 10 bases remaining between them. The CDR3 has 13 amino acids. This chain's CDR3 is CASSRGRRDTQYF. DNA for the CDR3: TGCGCCAGCAGCCGAGGAAGAAGAGATACGCAGTATTTT.

The V and J genes are TRBV7-2 and TRBJ1-2, with D hard to call. From germline, CDR1 is SGHTA and CDR2 FQGNSA. The CDR3 covers 12 residues. The V gene lost 5 bases and the J gene lost 7 bases, with 11 bases spanning the gap. The CDR3 coding sequence is TGTGCCAGCAGCCCCCCGGACCTTGGCTACACCTTC. It yields the protein CASSPPDLGYTF.

In its sample, this clone was seen a few times. The chain combines TRBV11-2 with TRBJ2-5; the D is unclear. Germline CDR1 SGHAT, CDR2 FQNNGV. The V end lost 2 bases, the J end lost 5 bases, and 15 bases lay between the germline ends. The CDR3 is 15 residues long. CDR3 DNA: TGTGCCAGCAGCTTACCCTTATCCAAGTCGGAGACCCAGTACTTC. It translates to CASSLPLSKSETQYF.

This clone occurred a few times. The CDR3 sequence is CSVYNTGELFF. The CDR3 nucleotides read TGCAGCGTCTATAACACCGGGGAGCTGTTTTTT. The J gene is TRBJ2-2, the V gene TRBV29-1; D ambiguous. Trimming took off 6 bases at V and 2 bases at J, with 4 bases between the two ends. In germline, CDR1 is SQVTM, CDR2 ANQGSEA. CDR3 size: 11 residues.

This clone showed up just a few times. The chain couples TRBV4-3 to TRBJ1-2; 11 positions match TRBD1. The CDR3 has 14 amino acids. Germline V gene data show CDR1 as LGHNA and CDR2 as YSLEER. J was trimmed by 8 bases and V by 3 bases; bases with no gene match: 5. CDR3 in amino acids: CASSHGQGAEGYTF. The CDR3 DNA reads as TGCGCCAGCAGCCACGGACAGGGGGCGGAAGGCTACACCTTC.

V gene TRBV6-5 combines with J gene TRBJ2-2; TRBD2 aligns across 9 bases. The trim removed 5 bases at V and 13 bases at J, leaving 11 bases unmatched. The CDR3 sequence is 14 residues long. The germline V gene has CDR1 MNHEY and CDR2 SVGAGI. CDR3 residues: CASSGLAGLGRLFF. For the CDR3, the DNA is TGTGCCAGCAGTGGTCTAGCGGGATTGGGGCGGCTGTTTTTT.

A few counts support this clone. The gene calls are TRBV11-2 and TRBJ2-1; 9 bases align to TRBD1. There are 16 residues in the CDR3. Unmatched junction bases numbered 15, after V lost 5 bases and J lost 10 bases. Germline CDR1 SGHAT, CDR2 FQNNGV. CDR3: CASSPSLDRGGPEQFF. CDR3 DNA sequence: TGTGCCAGCAGCCCGAGTCTCGACAGGGGGGGTCCGGAGCAGTTCTTC.

In its sample, this clone was seen many times. This sequence joins TRBV5-6 and TRBJ2-7; D gene unclear. This CDR3 is 15 amino acids long. The V end lost 0 bases, the J end lost 0 bases, and 10 bases lay between the germline ends. Germline lookup yields CDR1 SGHDT and CDR2 YYEEEE. CDR3 residues: CASSLAAENSYEQYF. DNA for the CDR3: TGTGCCAGCAGCTTGGCCGCGGAAAACTCCTACGAGCAGTACTTC.

The V and J genes are TRBV9 and TRBJ1-6; unclear D gene. Between the trimmed V and J ends, which lost 0 bases and 6 bases, there was a span of 7 bases. This CDR3 is built from 14 residues. Germline V gene lookup returns CDR1 SGDLS and CDR2 YYNGEE. The chain's CDR3 is CASSVEGLNSPLHF. As DNA, the CDR3 is TGTGCCAGCAGCGTAGAAGGGCTTAATTCACCCCTCCACTTT.

The chain is built from TRBV2 and TRBJ2-7; D unresolved. Trimming stripped 4 bases from V and 1 base from J, with 8 bases between. The CDR3 loop spans 13 amino acids. Germline CDR1 and CDR2: SNHLY and FYNNEI. The CDR3 spells CASSVKVSYEQYF. Here the CDR3 DNA reads TGTGCCAGCAGTGTCAAGGTTTCCTACGAGCAGTACTTC. Full variable domain (missing parts from reference TRBV2 and TRBJ2-7): EPEVTQTPSHQVTQMGQEVILRCVPISNHLYFYWYRQILGQKVEFLVSFYNNEISEKSEIFDDQFSVERPDGSNFTLKIRSTKLEDSAMYFCASSVKVSYEQYFGPGTRLTVT.

This clone showed up just a few times. The chain uses TRBV6-1 and TRBJ1-6, with D maybe TRBD1 (5 bases). The CDR3 totals 14 residues. Germline CDR1 MNHNS, CDR2 SASEGT. Trimming removed 0 bases from V and 7 bases from J, with 7 bases in between. For the CDR3, the DNA is TGTGCCAGCAGTGAAGCTGAGGGGAATTCACCCCTCCACTTT. Protein: CASSEAEGNSPLHF.

In its sample, this clone was seen a few times. The rearrangement joins TRBV5-1 to TRBJ1-2; D not certain. Per germline, CDR1 SGHRS and CDR2 YFSETQ. Deletions cut 5 bases from V and 2 bases from J, with 13 bases between. This CDR3 region has 14 residues. CDR3 in amino acids: CASSIAGVNYGYTF. The CDR3 nucleotides are TGCGCCAGCAGTATCGCCGGGGTGAACTATGGCTACACCTTC. Full variable domain (outside the CDR3, taken from reference TRBV5-1 and TRBJ1-2): KAGVTQTPRYLIKTRGQQVTLSCSPISGHRSVSWYQQTPGQGLQFLFEYFSETQRNKGNFPGRFSGRQFSNSRSEMNVSTLELGDSALYLCASSIAGVNYGYTFGSGTRLTVV.

In its sample, this clone was seen a few times. The chain recombines TRBV13 with TRBJ2-1; 8 bases map to TRBD2. The CDR3 length is 17 residues. In germline, CDR1 is PRHDT, CDR2 FYEKMQ (reference sequence). J gave up 5 bases and V 3 bases, and 12 bases lay outside the gene matches. The CDR3 DNA reads TGTGCCAGCAGCTTGGGCGGCGGGGGGACCCCAGACAATGAGCAGTTCTTC. This encodes CASSLGGGGTPDNEQFF.

The chain joins TRBV2 to TRBJ2-2; D is perhaps TRBD1 (5 bases). This CDR3 region has 16 residues. Trimming stripped 5 bases from V and 3 bases from J, with 16 bases between. CDR1 and CDR2 from the germline V gene are SNHLY and FYNNEI. CDR3 sequence: CASSWVPGRDTGELFF. In DNA, the CDR3 is TGTGCCAGCAGTTGGGTCCCCGGCAGGGACACCGGGGAGCTGTTTTTT.

Only a few counts were recorded for this clone. V gene TRBV19 combines with J gene TRBJ1-1; D not resolved. The CDR3 is 17 residues long. In germline, CDR1 is LNHDA, CDR2 SQIVND (reference sequence). Trimming pared 5 bases from V and 3 bases from J, leaving 22 bases between. The CDR3 region has the DNA TGTGCCAGTAGTCCCCACAAGGTCCGGCCAAAGGACACTGAAGCTTTCTTT. Its translation is CASSPHKVRPKDTEAFF.

Remarks on this clone: Other DNA sequences from this sample encode an identical CDR3 as well. DNA of the CDR3: TGCGCCAGCAGCCAAGATTTGCGGGAAAAACTGTTTTTT. This translates into CASSQDLREKLFF. V usage is TRBV4-3 and J usage is TRBJ1-4; D not certain. Trimming pared 0 bases from V and 8 bases from J, leaving 7 bases between. This CDR3 contains 13 residues. The germline gives CDR1 LGHNA, CDR2 YSLEER.

The chain recombines TRBV6-5 with TRBJ1-2; 7 nucleotides agree with TRBD1. Germline V CDR1 and CDR2: MNHEY, SVGAGI. V was pared by 8 bases and J by 0 bases, with 3 bases of the junction left unmatched. The CDR3 runs to 13 residues. CDR3 amino acids: CASRDRANYGYTF. The CDR3 nucleotides read TGTGCCAGCCGGGACAGAGCTAACTATGGCTACACCTTC.

In this sample, this clone turned up many times. This sample also contains other DNA sequences that code for the same CDR3. The chain couples TRBV28 to TRBJ2-7; the D is unclear. The ends were cut back, 6 bases at V and 3 bases at J, with 6 bases in the middle. The germline V gene encodes CDR1 MDHEN and CDR2 SYDVKM. This CDR3 spans 11 amino acids. The CDR3 reads CASSSVYEQYF. The CDR3 region has the DNA TGTGCCAGCAGCTCCGTCTACGAGCAGTACTTC.

The chain recombines TRBV9 with TRBJ1-3; no definite D call. Trimming shortened V by 3 bases and J by 4 bases, and 11 bases separated the two germline ends. The CDR3 contains 14 residues. The germline gives CDR1 SGDLS, CDR2 YYNGEE. CDR3: CASSAGSIGNTIYF. The CDR3, as DNA: TGTGCCAGCAGCGCGGGGTCGATAGGAAACACCATATATTTT.

This clone was recorded many times. V and J are TRBV2 and TRBJ2-7; the D is unclear. There are 13 residues in the CDR3. The ends were cut back, 1 base at V and 7 bases at J, with 11 bases in the middle. Germline CDR1 is SNHLY and CDR2 is FYNNEI. CDR3 sequence: CASSEGAPREQYF. For the CDR3, the DNA is TGTGCCAGCAGTGAAGGGGCCCCCAGAGAGCAGTACTTC.

This clone was detected a few times. The genes are TRBV28 and TRBJ1-2; D gene unclear. Germline-derived CDR1 and CDR2 are MDHEN and SYDVKM. This CDR3 is built from 12 residues. The V and J ends lost 1 base and 5 bases respectively, with 5 bases between them. CDR3: CASSLYRYGYTF. The CDR3 DNA sequence: TGTGCCAGCAGTTTATACAGATATGGCTACACCTTC.

This clone appeared a few times. The chain recombines TRBV19 with TRBJ1-1, with a tentative D call TRBD1 (5 bases). This CDR3 contains 13 residues. In germline, CDR1 is LNHDA, CDR2 SQIVND (reference sequence). Trimming removed 3 bases at V and 3 bases at J, with 8 bases between. The chain's CDR3 is CASSIGGYTEAFF. DNA of the CDR3: TGTGCCAGTAGTATTGGGGGATACACTGAAGCTTTCTTT.

The chain is built from TRBV5-1 and TRBJ2-6; the D gene is possibly TRBD2 (6 bases). Germline-derived CDR1 and CDR2 are SGHRS and YFSETQ. This CDR3 is built from 15 residues. Trimming shortened V by 4 bases and J by 1 base, and 9 bases separated the two germline ends. The CDR3 DNA reads TGCGCCAGCAGCCAGGGAGGTTCTGGGGCCAACGTCCTGACTTTC. Protein sequence: CASSQGGSGANVLTF. Complete variable domain (other parts from reference TRBV5-1 and TRBJ2-6): KAGVTQTPRYLIKTRGQQVTLSCSPISGHRSVSWYQQTPGQGLQFLFEYFSETQRNKGNFPGRFSGRQFSNSRSEMNVSTLELGDSALYLCASSQGGSGANVLTFGAGSRLTVL.

This chain joins TRBV6-5 and TRBJ1-2, with a weak D call TRBD1 (6 bases). From germline, CDR1 is MNHEY and CDR2 SVGAGI. The CDR3 spans 14 residues. The germline V and J ends were trimmed by 5 bases and 2 bases, with 12 bases remaining between them. CDR3 sequence (DNA): TGTGCCAGCAGTCTACCCGGGACAAACTATGGCTACACCTTC. This codes for CASSLPGTNYGYTF.

The chain couples TRBV5-6 to TRBJ1-1; D possibly corresponds to TRBD1 (5 bases). Trimming cost V 4 bases and J 4 bases, with 11 bases left between them. Germline CDR1 is SGHDT and CDR2 is YYEEEE. The CDR3 has 13 amino acids. The DNA for the CDR3 is TGTGCCAGCAGCCCTGGGGGTTCCACTGAAGCTTTCTTT. It yields the protein CASSPGGSTEAFF.

The rearrangement uses TRBV7-6 and TRBJ2-5, with TRBD1 matching over 7 bases. J gave up 5 bases and V 8 bases, and 17 bases lay outside the gene matches. From germline, CDR1 is SGHVS and CDR2 FNYEAQ. This CDR3 comprises 16 residues. CDR3 sequence (DNA): TGTGCCAGCCAAAGTCTCAGCGGACAGGAGAGGGAGACCCAGTACTTC. This codes for CASQSLSGQERETQYF. The full variable domain, in which reference TRBV7-6 and TRBJ2-5 provide the parts outside the CDR3, is GAGVSQSPRYKVTKRGQDVALRCDPISGHVSLYWYRQALGQGPEFLTYFNYEAQQDKSGLPNDRFSAERPEGSISTLTIQRTEQRDSAMYRCASQSLSGQERETQYFGPGTRLLVL.

This clone was detected ten times or more. V gene TRBV9 combines with J gene TRBJ2-4, with D maybe TRBD2 (5 bases). V gave up 3 bases and J gave up 0 bases, with 7 bases separating them. Germline CDR1 SGDLS, CDR2 YYNGEE. The CDR3 runs 14 residues. CDR3: CASSAGLAKNIQYF. As DNA, the CDR3 is TGTGCCAGCAGCGCCGGACTAGCCAAAAACATTCAGTACTTC.

To note about this clone: At one end the junction does not follow the germline gene, possibly because of a read error. The rearrangement joins TRBV2 to TRBJ1-1; 7 bases fit TRBD1. The CDR3 runs to 14 residues. Germline V gives CDR1 SNHLY, CDR2 FYNNEI. CDR3: CASRDDRARPSNLF. The CDR3, as DNA: TGTGCCAGCAGAGACGACAGGGCTCGTCCCTCAAATCTCTTT.

The rearrangement links TRBV30 to TRBJ2-3, with 9 bases lining up with TRBD2. Per the germline V gene, CDR1 is GTSNPN and CDR2 is SVGIG (reference sequence). This CDR3 contains 13 residues. Trimming took 5 bases from V and 5 from J; bases not matched to a gene: 5. The CDR3 DNA reads as TGTGCCTGGTGGACTAGCGCCCTAGATACGCAGTATTTT. As protein: CAWWTSALDTQYF.